The sequence of this T cell receptor (beta chain) was determined in a study of CD8 T cells in ankylosing spondylitis. Study conclusions and caveats: Seemingly distinctive of ankylosing spondylitis blood was a TCR beta motif formed by eight highly homologous variants. Both synovial fluid and blood in reactive arthritis had previously been reported to carry some motif variants. Disease-associated clones were CD8+ and fairly uncommon in peripheral blood.

Trimming removed 0 bases from V and 15 bases from J, with 15 bases in between. Germline V gives CDR1 SGHTA, CDR2 FQGTGA. The CDR3 is 13 residues long. The TCR beta libraries were generated through quantitative 5'-RACE incorporating molecular barcodes. TCRdb reanalysed the 5' RACE reads using MiXCR and keeps one entry per CDR3 protein. Of just over 300,000 distinct CDR3 sequences listed, roughly 20% are singletons. The table lists this clonotype with a few counts. The antigen remains undetermined. The source is a female donor with ankylosing spondylitis or in good health (not recorded which). The V and J genes are TRBV7-3 and TRBJ2-1; maybe TRBD2 (6 bases). The sequencing sample was made of blood, either unsorted or a sorted T cell fraction (not recorded which). DNA of the CDR3: TGTGCCAGCAGCTTAACGCGGGCGGGGTCTCGGTTCTTC. This codes for CASSLTRAGSRFF. Variable domain in full (rest from reference TRBV7-3 and TRBJ2-1): GAGVSQTPSNKVTEKGKYVELRCDPISGHTALYWYRQSLGQGPEFLIYFQGTGAADDSGLPNDRFFAVRPEGSVSTLKIQRTERGDSAVYLCASSLTRAGSRFFGPGTRLTVL.